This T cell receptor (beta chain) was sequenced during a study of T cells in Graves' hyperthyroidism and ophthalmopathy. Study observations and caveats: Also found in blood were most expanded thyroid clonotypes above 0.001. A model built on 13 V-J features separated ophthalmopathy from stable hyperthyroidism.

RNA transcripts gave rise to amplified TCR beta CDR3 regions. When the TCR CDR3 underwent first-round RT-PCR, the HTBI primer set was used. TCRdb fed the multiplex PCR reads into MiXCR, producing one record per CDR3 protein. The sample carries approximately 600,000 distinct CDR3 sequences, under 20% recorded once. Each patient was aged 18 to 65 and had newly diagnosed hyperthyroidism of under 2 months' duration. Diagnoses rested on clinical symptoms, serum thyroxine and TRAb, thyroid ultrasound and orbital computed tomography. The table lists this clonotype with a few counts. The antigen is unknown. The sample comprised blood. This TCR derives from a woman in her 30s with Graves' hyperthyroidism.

The CDR3, as DNA: TGTGCCAGCAGCTCCCTGGCCCCTCTGTGGCCAGATACGCAGTATTTT. Protein sequence: CASSSLAPLWPDTQYF. This rearrangement joins TRBV7-2 to TRBJ2-3; D unresolved. Germline lookup yields CDR1 SGHTA and CDR2 FQGNSA. The CDR3 extends over 16 amino acids. With 4 bases removed from V and 4 bases from J, the gap between germline ends came to 18 bases.